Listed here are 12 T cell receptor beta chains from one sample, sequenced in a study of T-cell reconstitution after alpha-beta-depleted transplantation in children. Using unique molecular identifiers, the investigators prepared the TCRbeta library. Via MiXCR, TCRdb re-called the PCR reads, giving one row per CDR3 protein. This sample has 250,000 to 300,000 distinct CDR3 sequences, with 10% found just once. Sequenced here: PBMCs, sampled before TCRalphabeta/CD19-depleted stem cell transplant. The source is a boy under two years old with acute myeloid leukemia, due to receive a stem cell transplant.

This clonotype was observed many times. The CDR3 DNA is TGTGCCAGCAGTTACAGGGGGCGCTACGAGCAGTACTTC. Translating it yields CASSYRGRYEQYF. V usage is TRBV28 and J usage is TRBJ2-7; 9 positions agree with TRBD1. V shed 4 bases, J shed 3 bases, and the junction held 1 base outside the gene matches. This CDR3 region has 13 residues. Germline-derived CDR1 and CDR2 are MDHEN and SYDVKM.

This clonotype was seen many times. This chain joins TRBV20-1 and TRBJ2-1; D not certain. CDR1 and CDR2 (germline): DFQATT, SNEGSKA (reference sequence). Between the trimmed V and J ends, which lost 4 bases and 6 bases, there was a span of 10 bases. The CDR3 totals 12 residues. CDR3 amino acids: CSAIIGGNEQFF. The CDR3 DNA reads TGCAGTGCTATAATAGGTGGCAATGAGCAGTTCTTC.

The CDR3 region is CASGQVASTDTQYF. The CDR3, as DNA: TGTGCCAGCGGGCAAGTCGCGAGCACAGATACGCAGTATTTT. The chain is built from TRBV2 and TRBJ2-3; D call uncertain. In germline, CDR1 is SNHLY, CDR2 FYNNEI. Trimming left V 8 bases short and J 0 bases short, with 12 bases between. This CDR3 is built from 14 residues.

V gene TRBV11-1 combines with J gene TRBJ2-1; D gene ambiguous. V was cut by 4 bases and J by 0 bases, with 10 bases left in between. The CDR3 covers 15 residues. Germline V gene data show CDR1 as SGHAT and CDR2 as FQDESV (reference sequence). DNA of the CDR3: TGTGCCAGCAGCTGGACGGCGAACTCCTACAATGAGCAGTTCTTC. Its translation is CASSWTANSYNEQFF. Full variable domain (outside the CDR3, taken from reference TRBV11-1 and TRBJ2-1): EAEVAQSPRYKITEKSQAVAFWCDPISGHATLYWYRQILGQGPELLVQFQDESVVDDSQLPKDRFSAERLKGVDSTLKIQPAELGDSAMYLCASSWTANSYNEQFFGPGTRLTVL.

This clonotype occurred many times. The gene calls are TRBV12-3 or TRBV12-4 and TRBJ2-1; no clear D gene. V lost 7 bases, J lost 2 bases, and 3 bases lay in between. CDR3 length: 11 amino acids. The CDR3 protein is CASTAYNEQFF. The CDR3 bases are TGTGCCAGCACCGCCTACAATGAGCAGTTCTTC.

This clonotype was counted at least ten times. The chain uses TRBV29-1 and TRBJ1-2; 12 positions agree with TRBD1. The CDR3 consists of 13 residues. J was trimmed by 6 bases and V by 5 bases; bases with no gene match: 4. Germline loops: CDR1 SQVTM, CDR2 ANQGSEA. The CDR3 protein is CSVPGQGANGYTF. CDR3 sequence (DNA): TGCAGCGTTCCGGGACAGGGGGCGAATGGCTACACCTTC.

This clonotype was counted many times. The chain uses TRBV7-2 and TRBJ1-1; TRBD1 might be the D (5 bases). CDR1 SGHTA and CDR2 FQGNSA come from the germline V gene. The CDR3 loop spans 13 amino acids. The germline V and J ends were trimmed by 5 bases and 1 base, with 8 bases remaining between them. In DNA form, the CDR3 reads TGTGCCAGCAGCGACGGGGCGAACACTGAAGCTTTCTTT. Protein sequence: CASSDGANTEAFF.

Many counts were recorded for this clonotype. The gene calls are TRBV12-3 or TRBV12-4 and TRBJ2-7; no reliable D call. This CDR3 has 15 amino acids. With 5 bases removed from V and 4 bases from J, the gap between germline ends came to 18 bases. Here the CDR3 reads CASSVSWSPPYEQYF. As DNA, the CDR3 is TGTGCCAGCAGTGTCTCTTGGAGTCCCCCTTACGAGCAGTACTTC.

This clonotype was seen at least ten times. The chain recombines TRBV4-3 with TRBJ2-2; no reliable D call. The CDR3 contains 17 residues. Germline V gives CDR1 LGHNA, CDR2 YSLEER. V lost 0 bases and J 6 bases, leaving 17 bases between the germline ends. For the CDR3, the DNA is TGCGCCAGCAGCCAAGATTCCCAACTTCTAGTGCCCGGGGAGCTGTTTTTT. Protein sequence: CASSQDSQLLVPGELFF.

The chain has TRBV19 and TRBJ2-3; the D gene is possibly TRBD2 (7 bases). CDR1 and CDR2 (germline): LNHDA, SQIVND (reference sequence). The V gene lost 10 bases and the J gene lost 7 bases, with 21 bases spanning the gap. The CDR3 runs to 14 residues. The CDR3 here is CATQTSQGPYTQYF. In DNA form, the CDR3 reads TGTGCCACTCAGACTAGCCAGGGGCCTTATACGCAGTATTTT.

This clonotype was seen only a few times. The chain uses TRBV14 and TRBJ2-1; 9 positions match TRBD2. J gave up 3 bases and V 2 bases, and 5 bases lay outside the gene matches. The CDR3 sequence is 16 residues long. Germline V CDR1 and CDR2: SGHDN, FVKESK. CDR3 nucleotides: TGTGCCAGCAGCCAATTAGCGGGGGCGAACTACAATGAGCAGTTCTTC. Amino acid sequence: CASSQLAGANYNEQFF.

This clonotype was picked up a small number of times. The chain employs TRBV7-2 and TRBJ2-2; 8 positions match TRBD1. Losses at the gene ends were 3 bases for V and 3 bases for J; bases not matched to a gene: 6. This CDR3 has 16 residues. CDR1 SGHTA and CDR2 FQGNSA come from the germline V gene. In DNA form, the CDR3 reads TGTGCCAGCAGCTTCGGGGACAGGAGGGACACCGGGGAGCTGTTTTTT. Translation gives CASSFGDRRDTGELFF.